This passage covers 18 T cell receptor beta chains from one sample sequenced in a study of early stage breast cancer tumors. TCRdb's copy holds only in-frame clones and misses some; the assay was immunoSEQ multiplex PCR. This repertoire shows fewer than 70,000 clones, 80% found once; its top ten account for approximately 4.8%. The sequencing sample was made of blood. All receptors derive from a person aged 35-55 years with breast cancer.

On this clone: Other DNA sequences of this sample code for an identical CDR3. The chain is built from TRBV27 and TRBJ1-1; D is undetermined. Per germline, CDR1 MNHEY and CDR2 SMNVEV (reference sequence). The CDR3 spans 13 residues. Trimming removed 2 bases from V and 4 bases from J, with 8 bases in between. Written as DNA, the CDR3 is TGTGCCAGCAGTTTAAGGCCGAGCACTGAAGCTTTCTTT. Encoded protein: CASSLRPSTEAFF.

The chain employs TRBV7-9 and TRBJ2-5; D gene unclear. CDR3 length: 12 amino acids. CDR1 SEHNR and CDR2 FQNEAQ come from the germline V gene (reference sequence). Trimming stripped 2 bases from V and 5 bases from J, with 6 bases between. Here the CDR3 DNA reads TGTGCCAGCAGCTTACCTTGGGAGACCCAGTACTTC. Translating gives CASSLPWETQYF.

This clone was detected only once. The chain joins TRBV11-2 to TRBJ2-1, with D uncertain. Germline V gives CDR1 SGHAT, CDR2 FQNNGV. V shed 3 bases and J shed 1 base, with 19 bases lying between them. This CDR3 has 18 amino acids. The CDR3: CASSFPSDGTLSYNEQFF. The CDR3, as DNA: TGTGCCAGCAGCTTCCCCTCTGACGGAACCTTATCCTACAATGAGCAGTTCTTC.

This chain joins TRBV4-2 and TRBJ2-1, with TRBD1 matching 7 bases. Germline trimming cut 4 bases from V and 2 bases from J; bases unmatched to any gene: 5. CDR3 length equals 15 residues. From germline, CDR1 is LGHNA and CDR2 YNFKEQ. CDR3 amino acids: CASSRQQGTYNEQFF. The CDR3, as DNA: TGTGCCAGCAGCCGCCAACAGGGGACCTACAATGAGCAGTTCTTC.

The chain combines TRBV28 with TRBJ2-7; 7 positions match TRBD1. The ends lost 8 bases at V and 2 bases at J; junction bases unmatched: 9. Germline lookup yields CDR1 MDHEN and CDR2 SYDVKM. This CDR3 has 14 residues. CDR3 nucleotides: TGTGCCAGCCTTCCTTCGGACAGGACCTACGAGCAGTACTTC. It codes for CASLPSDRTYEQYF.

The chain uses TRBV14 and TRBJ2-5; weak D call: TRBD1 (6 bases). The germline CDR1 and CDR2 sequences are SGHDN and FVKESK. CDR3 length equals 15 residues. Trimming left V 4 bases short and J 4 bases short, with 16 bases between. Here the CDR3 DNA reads TGTGCCAGCAGCCGAGGGGGTCGTATTTCAGAGACCCAGTACTTC. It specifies CASSRGGRISETQYF.

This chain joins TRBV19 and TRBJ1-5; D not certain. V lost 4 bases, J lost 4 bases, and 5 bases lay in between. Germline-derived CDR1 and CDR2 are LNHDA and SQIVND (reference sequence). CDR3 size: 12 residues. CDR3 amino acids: CASSNFNQPQHF. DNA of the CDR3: TGTGCCAGTAGTAACTTTAATCAGCCCCAGCATTTT.

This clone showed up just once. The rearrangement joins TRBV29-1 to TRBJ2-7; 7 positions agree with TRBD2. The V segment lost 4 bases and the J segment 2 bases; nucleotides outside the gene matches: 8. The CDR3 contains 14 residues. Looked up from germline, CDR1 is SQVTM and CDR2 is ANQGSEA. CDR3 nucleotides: TGCAGCGTTGCTAGGGGAGGGGTTCCCTACGAGCAGTACTTC. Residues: CSVARGGVPYEQYF.

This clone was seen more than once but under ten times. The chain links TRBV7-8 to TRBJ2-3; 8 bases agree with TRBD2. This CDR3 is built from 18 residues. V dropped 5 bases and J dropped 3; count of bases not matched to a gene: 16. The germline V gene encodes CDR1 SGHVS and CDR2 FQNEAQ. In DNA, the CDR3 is TGTGCCAGCAGCAGCACCCAACGCGGGAGGAGGATTACAGATACGCAGTATTTT. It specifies CASSSTQRGRRITDTQYF.

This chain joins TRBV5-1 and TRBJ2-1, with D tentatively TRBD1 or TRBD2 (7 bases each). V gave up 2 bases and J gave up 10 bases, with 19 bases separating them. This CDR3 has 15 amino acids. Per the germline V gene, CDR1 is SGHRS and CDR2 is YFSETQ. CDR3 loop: CASSFTGSGGGEQFF. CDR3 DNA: TGCGCCAGCAGCTTCACGGGATCAGGGGGAGGGGAGCAGTTCTTC. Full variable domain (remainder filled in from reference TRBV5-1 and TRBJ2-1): KAGVTQTPRYLIKTRGQQVTLSCSPISGHRSVSWYQQTPGQGLQFLFEYFSETQRNKGNFPGRFSGRQFSNSRSEMNVSTLELGDSALYLCASSFTGSGGGEQFFGPGTRLTVL.

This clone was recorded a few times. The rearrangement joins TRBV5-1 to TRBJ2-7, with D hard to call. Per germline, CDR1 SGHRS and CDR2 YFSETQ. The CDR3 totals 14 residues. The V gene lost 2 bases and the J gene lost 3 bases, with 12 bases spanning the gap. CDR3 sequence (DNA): TGCGCCAGCAGCTTAGCTTCCGGGCACTACGAGCAGTACTTC. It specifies CASSLASGHYEQYF.

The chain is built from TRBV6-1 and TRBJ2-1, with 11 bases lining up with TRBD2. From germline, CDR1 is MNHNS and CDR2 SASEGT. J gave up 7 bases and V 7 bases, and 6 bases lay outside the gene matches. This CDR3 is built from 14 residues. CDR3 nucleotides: TGTGCCAGCACCGATAGCGGGAGGGGAAATGAGCAGTTCTTC. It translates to CASTDSGRGNEQFF.

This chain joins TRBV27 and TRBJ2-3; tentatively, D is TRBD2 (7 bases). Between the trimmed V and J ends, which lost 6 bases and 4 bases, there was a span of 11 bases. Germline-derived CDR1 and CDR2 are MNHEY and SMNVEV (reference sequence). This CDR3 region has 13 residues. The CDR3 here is CASSRGAADTQYF. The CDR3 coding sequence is TGTGCCAGCAGCCGGGGGGCCGCAGATACGCAGTATTTT.

The CDR3 bases are TGTGCCAGCAGTTCCGCAAGGGAGGGCTACGAGCAGTACTTC. Protein product: CASSSAREGYEQYF. This chain joins TRBV6-5 and TRBJ2-7; 7 bases agree with TRBD2. CDR1 MNHEY and CDR2 SVGAGI come from the germline V gene. The junction had 6 bases not matched to a gene; V was cut back by 4 bases and J by 3 bases. CDR3 length: 14 amino acids.

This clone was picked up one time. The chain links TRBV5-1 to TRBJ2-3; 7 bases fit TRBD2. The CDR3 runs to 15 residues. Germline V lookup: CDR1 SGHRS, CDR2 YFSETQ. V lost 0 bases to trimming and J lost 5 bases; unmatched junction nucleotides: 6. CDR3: CASSLDAGAVDTQYF. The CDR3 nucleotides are TGCGCCAGCAGCTTGGATGCGGGAGCAGTAGATACGCAGTATTTT.

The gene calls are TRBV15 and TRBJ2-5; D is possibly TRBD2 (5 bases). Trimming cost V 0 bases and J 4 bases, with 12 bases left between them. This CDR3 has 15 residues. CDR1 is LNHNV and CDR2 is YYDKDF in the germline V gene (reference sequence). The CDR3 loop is CATSRDFTAGETQYF. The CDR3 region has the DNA TGTGCCACCAGCAGAGATTTCACGGCGGGAGAGACCCAGTACTTC.

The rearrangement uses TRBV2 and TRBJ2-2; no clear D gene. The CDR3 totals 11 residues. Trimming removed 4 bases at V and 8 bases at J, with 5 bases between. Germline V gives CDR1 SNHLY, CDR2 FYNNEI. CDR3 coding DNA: TGTGCCAGCAGTGTTGAGGGGGAGCTGTTTTTT. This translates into CASSVEGELFF.

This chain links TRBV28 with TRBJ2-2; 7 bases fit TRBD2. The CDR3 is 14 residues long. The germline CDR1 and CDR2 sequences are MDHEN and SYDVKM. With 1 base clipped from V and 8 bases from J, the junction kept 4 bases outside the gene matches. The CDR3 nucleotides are TGTGCCAGCAGTTTATCCGGGGGGTCTGGGGAGCTGTTTTTT. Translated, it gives CASSLSGGSGELFF.